This T cell receptor beta chain comes out of a study of metastatic and nonmetastatic thyroid tumors. Study-wide background: Comparison of repertoires was carried out across blood and tumor or nodule tissue from malignant and benign thyroid patients.

Thyroid surgery was performed in patients who had received no treatment beforehand. Study observations and caveats: Benign nodules were reported to have significantly lower TCR beta diversity than malignant thyroid tumors, in blood and tumor.

This CDR3 contains 15 residues. J lost 4 bases, V lost 3 bases, and 7 bases had no gene match. Germline V gene sequence: CDR1 GTSNPN, CDR2 SVGIG (reference sequence). In the original analysis: The authors used CDR3 differences across clinicopathological groups to build a distant-metastasis classifier for papillary thyroid cancer. Via MiXCR, TCRdb re-called the PCR reads. For this entry, the V and J calls and clone size follow TCRdb and not the study's own pipeline. Of approximately 19,000 clones detected, 15% to 18% appear once; the ten largest clones hold about two fifths. Ten or more counts support this clone. Its antigen is still unknown.

The chain carries TRBV30 and TRBJ1-1; TRBD1 matches at 11 bases. The material sequenced was blood. This clonotype originated in a female donor with papillary thyroid cancer or a benign thyroid nodule (not recorded which). Some clones in this sample may be carry-over from other donors' samples. CDR3: CAWSGQGAKATEAFF. CDR3 nucleotide sequence: TGTGCCTGGAGCGGACAGGGGGCTAAAGCCACTGAAGCTTTCTTT.